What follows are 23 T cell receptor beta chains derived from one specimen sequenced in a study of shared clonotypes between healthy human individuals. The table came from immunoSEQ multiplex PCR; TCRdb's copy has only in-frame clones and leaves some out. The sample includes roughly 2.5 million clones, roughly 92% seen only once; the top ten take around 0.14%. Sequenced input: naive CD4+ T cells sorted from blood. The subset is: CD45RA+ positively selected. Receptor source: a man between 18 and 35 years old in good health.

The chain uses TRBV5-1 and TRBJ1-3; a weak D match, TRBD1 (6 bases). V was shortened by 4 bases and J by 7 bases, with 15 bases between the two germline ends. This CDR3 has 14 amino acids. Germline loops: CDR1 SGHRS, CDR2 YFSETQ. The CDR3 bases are TGCGCCAGCAGCCCCTTGACAGGTTCGAACACCATATATTTT. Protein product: CASSPLTGSNTIYF.

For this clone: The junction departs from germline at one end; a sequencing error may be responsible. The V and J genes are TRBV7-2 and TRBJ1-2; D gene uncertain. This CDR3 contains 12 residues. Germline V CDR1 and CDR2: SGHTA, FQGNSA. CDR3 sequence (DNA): TGTGCCAGCAGCTTACCATTGCTCCAGGTTTTATTC. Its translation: CASSLPLLQVLF.

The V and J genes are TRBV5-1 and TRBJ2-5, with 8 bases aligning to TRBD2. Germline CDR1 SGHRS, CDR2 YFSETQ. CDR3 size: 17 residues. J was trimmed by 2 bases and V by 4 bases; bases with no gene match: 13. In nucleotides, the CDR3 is TGCGCCAGCAGCAGGGGGTCCAGCGGGAGCGTTCAAGAGACCCAGTACTTC. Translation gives CASSRGSSGSVQETQYF.

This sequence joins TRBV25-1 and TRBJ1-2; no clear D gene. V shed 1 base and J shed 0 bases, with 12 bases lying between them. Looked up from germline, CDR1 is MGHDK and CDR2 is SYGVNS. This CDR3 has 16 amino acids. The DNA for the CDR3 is TGTGCCAGCAGTGAATTGGGTAATCCCGCTAACTATGGCTACACCTTC. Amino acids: CASSELGNPANYGYTF.

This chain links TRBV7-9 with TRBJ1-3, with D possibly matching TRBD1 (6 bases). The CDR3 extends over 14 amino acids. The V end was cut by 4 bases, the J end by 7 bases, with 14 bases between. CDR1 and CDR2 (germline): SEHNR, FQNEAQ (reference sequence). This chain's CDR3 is CASSWARGRNTIYF. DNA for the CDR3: TGTGCCAGCAGCTGGGCCCGGGGGCGGAACACCATATATTTT.

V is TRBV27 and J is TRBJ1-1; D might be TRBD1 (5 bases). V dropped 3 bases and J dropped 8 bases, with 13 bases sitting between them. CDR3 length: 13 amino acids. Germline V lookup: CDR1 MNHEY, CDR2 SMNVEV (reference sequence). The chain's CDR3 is CASSFRGVGEAFF. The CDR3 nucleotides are TGTGCCAGCAGTTTTCGAGGGGTCGGGGAAGCTTTCTTT.

The CDR3 sequence is CASSLWGQGETQYF. CDR3 DNA sequence: TGTGCCAGCAGCTTATGGGGGCAGGGAGAGACCCAGTACTTC. This chain connects TRBV7-3 to TRBJ2-5; the D gene is possibly TRBD1 (6 bases). The CDR3 length is 14 residues. The V and J ends lost 2 bases and 4 bases respectively, with 11 bases between them. CDR1 is SGHTA and CDR2 is FQGTGA in the germline V gene.

The CDR3 loop is CASRPGLAHNYGYTF. The CDR3 bases are TGTGCCAGCAGACCGGGGCTTGCTCATAACTATGGCTACACCTTC. V usage is TRBV2 and J usage is TRBJ1-2; possibly TRBD1 for D (5 bases). The CDR3 has 15 amino acids. V was cut by 6 bases and J by 1 base, with 15 bases left in between. Germline assignment: CDR1 SNHLY and CDR2 FYNNEI.

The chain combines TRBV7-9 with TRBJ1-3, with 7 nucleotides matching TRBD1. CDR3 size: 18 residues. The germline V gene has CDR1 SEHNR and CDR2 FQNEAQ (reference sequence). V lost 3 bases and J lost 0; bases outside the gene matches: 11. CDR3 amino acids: CASSFGTASQSSGNTIYF. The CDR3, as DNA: TGTGCCAGCAGCTTTGGGACAGCCTCTCAGAGCTCTGGAAACACCATATATTTT.

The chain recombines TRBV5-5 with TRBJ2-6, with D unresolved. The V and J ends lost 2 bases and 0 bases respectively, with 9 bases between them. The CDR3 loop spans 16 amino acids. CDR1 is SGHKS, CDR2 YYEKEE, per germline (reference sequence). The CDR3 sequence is CASSFGPRSGANVLTF. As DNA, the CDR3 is TGTGCCAGCAGCTTTGGACCGCGCTCTGGGGCCAACGTCCTGACTTTC.

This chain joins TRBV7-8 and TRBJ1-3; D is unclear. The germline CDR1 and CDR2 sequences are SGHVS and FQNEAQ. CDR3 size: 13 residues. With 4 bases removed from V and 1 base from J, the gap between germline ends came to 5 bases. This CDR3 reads CASSYVSGNTIYF. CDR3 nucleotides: TGTGCCAGCAGCTACGTATCTGGAAACACCATATATTTT.

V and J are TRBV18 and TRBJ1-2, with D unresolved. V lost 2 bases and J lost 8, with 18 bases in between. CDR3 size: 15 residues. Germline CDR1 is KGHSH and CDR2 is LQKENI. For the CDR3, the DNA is TGTGCCAGCTCACCAACACGGGCCACCCACGAAGGCTACACCTTC. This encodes CASSPTRATHEGYTF.

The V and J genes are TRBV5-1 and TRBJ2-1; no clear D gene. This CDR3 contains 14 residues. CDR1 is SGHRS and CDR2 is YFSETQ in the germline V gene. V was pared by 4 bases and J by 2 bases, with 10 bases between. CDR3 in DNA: TGCGCCAGCAGCGAGAAGTCGACCTACAATGAGCAGTTCTTC. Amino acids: CASSEKSTYNEQFF.

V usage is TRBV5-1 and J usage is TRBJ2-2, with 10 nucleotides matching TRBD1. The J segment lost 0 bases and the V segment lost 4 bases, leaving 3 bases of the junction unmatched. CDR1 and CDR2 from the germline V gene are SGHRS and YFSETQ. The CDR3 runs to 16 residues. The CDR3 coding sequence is TGCGCCAGCAGCCAAGGACAGGGGGCGAACACCGGGGAGCTGTTTTTT. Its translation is CASSQGQGANTGELFF.

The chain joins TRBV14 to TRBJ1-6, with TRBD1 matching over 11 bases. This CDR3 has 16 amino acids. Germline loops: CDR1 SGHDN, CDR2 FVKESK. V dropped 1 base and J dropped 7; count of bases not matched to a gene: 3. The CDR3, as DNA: TGTGCCAGCAGCCAAGGGCGGGACAGGGGGAATTCACCCCTCCACTTT. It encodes CASSQGRDRGNSPLHF. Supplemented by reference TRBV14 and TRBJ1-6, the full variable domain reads EAGVTQFPSHSVIEKGQTVTLRCDPISGHDNLYWYRRVMGKEIKFLLHFVKESKQDESGMPNNRFLAERTGGTYSTLKVQPAELEDSGVYFCASSQGRDRGNSPLHFGNGTRLTVT.

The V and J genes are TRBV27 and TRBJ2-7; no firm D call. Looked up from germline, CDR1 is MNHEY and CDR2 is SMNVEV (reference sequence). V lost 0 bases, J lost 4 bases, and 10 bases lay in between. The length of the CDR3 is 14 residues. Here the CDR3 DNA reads TGTGCCAGCAGTTTATCATGGGGTGATTACGAGCAGTACTTC. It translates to CASSLSWGDYEQYF.

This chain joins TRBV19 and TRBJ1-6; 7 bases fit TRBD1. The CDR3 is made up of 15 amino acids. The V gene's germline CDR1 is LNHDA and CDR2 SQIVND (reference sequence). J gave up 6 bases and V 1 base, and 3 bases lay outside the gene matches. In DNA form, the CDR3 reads TGTGCCAGTAGTATAGGGGACAGATTTAATTCACCCCTCCACTTT. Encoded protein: CASSIGDRFNSPLHF.

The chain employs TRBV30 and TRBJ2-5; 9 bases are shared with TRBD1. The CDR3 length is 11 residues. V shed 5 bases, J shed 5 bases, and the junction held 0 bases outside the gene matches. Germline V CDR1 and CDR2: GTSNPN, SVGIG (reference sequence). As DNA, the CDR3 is TGTGCCTGGGGACAGGGGGAGACCCAGTACTTC. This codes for CAWGQGETQYF.

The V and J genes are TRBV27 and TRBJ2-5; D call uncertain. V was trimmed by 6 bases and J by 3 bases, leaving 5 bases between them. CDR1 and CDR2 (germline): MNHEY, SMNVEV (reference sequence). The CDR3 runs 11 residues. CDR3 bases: TGTGCCAGCAGACGTGAAGAGACCCAGTACTTC. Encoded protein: CASRREETQYF.

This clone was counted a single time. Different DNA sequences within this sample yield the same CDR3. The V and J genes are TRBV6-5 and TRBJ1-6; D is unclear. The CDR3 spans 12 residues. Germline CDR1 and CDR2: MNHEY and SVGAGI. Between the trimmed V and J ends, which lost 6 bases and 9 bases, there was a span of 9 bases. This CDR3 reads CASRDTGSPLHF. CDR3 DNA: TGTGCCAGCAGGGATACGGGTTCACCCCTCCACTTT.

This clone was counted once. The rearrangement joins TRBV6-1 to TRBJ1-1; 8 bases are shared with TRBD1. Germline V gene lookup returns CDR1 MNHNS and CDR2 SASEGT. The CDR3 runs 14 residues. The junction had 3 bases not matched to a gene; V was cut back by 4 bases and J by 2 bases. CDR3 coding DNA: TGTGCCAGCAGTGCACAGGGGGTCAACACTGAAGCTTTCTTT. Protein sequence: CASSAQGVNTEAFF.

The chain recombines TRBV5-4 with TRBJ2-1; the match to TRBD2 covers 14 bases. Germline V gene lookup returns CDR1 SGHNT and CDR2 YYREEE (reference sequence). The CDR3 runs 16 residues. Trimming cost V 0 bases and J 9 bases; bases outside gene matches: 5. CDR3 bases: TGTGCCAGCAGCTTGGAGGGACTAGCGGGAGTTCGTGAGCAGTTCTTC. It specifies CASSLEGLAGVREQFF.

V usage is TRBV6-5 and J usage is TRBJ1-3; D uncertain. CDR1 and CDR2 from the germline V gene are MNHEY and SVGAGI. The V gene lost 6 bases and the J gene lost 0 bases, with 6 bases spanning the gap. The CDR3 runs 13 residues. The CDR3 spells CASRGDSGNTIYF. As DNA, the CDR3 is TGTGCCAGCAGGGGAGACTCTGGAAACACCATATATTTT.